Listed below are T cell receptor beta chains from one sample, sequenced in a study of regulatory T cells in long-lasting Graves disease. Via MiXCR, TCRdb re-called the multiplex PCR reads, giving one row per CDR3 protein. The sample has 400,000 to 500,000 distinct CDR3 sequences, 20% to 25% seen once; the top ten hold about 6.6%. This specimen consisted of peripheral blood mononuclear cells (PBMCs), obtained when the disease was refractory, from a patient treated with antithyroid drugs. These receptors were collected from a female donor with Graves disease. Both conserved end residues are part of each CDR3. D genes are given only for firm matches. Expanded clones get a size class; other rows say once, few or many, or leave the size out.

>TRBJ1-4|TRBV19|.|.
CASNRARNEKLFF
TGTGCCAGCAACAGGGCGAGAAATGAAAAACTGTTTTTT
>TRBJ2-7|TRBV20-1|.|few
CSASVDPYEQYF
TGCAGTGCTTCCGTGGATCCCTACGAGCAGTACTTC
>TRBJ2-7|TRBV28|.|many
CASSLQGISYEQYF
TGTGCCAGCAGCTTACAGGGTATTTCCTACGAGCAGTACTTC
>TRBJ1-2|TRBV5-1|.|few
CASKVGTGRDGYTF
TGCGCCAGCAAGGTTGGCACAGGGCGCGACGGCTACACCTTC
>TRBJ2-7|TRBV3-1|TRBD2|.
CASSQRTSGTYEQYF
TGTGCCAGCAGCCAGCGGACTAGCGGTACCTACGAGCAGTACTTC
>TRBJ1-2|TRBV19|.|many
CASSRANYGYTF
TGTGCCAGTAGTAGAGCGAACTATGGCTACACCTTC
>TRBJ1-1|TRBV7-9|TRBD1|few
CASTAGTANTEAFF
TGTGCCAGCACCGCCGGGACAGCAAACACTGAAGCTTTCTTT
>TRBJ1-5|TRBV24-1|TRBD1|.
CATSDPTGTGVNQPQHF
TGTGCCACCAGTGACCCTACCGGGACAGGGGTCAATCAGCCCCAGCATTTT
>TRBJ1-2|TRBV20-1|TRBD1|many
CSAPRQGKGYTF
TGCAGTGCTCCCCGACAGGGCAAAGGCTACACCTTC
>TRBJ1-2|TRBV25-1|.|.
CASSWQGSYGYTF
TGTGCCAGCAGCTGGCAGGGGAGCTATGGCTACACCTTC
>TRBJ1-4|TRBV4-1|.|few
CASSQDRTATNEKLFF
TGCGCCAGCAGCCAAGATCGGACTGCAACTAATGAAAAACTGTTTTTT
>TRBJ1-2|TRBV10-3|.|few
CAISVSWGLDGYTF
TGTGCCATCAGTGTGTCATGGGGGCTTGATGGCTACACCTTC
>TRBJ2-7|TRBV9|.|few
CASTPGGIGYEQYF
TGTGCCAGCACCCCCGGGGGAATAGGATACGAGCAGTACTTC
>TRBJ2-4|TRBV3-1|.|few
CASSLGSAQGGIQYF
TGTGCCAGCAGCCTCGGGTCCGCACAGGGAGGCATTCAGTACTTC
>TRBJ1-1|TRBV2|.|many
CASSVVVGNTEAFF
TGTGCCAGCAGTGTAGTGGTGGGAAACACTGAAGCTTTCTTT
>TRBJ2-7|TRBV5-5|TRBD2|many
CASSPGTSGYEQYF
TGTGCCAGCAGTCCCGGGACTAGCGGCTACGAGCAGTACTTC
>TRBJ2-7|TRBV18|.|.
CASSPGAGPINEQYF
TGTGCCAGCTCACCAGGCGCGGGACCTATAAACGAGCAGTACTTC
>TRBJ1-5|TRBV12-3/TRBV12-4|TRBD1|many
CASCWTGLGPLQPQHF
TGTGCCAGCTGCTGGACAGGCTTGGGCCCACTCCAGCCCCAGCATTTT
>TRBJ2-7|TRBV7-9|.|.
CASSHSLNMYEQYF
TGTGCCAGCAGCCACTCCCTAAACATGTACGAGCAGTACTTC
>TRBJ2-5|TRBV7-6|.|many
CASSYLTGHQETQYF
TGTGCCAGCAGCTACTTGACAGGCCACCAAGAGACCCAGTACTTC
>TRBJ1-5|TRBV2|TRBD1|.
CASSEKSAGGPNQPQHF
TGTGCCAGCAGTGAAAAGTCGGCAGGGGGCCCCAATCAGCCCCAGCATTTT
>TRBJ2-7|TRBV7-2|.|few
CASSVRPAPYEQYF
TGTGCCAGCAGCGTGAGACCGGCCCCCTACGAGCAGTACTTC
>TRBJ1-1|TRBV12-3/TRBV12-4|.|many
CASSLWGDTEAFF
TGTGCCAGCAGTTTATGGGGGGACACTGAAGCTTTCTTT
>TRBJ1-2|TRBV12-3/TRBV12-4|TRBD1|many
CASRDSPMGYTF
TGTGCCAGCCGGGACAGTCCTATGGGCTACACCTTC
>TRBJ2-7|TRBV19|.|.
CASSHLRSSDLWGEQYF
TGTGCCAGTAGCCACCTCCGATCTAGTGATCTGTGGGGCGAGCAGTACTTC
>TRBJ1-6|TRBV6-2/TRBV6-3|.|.
CASSYTQGAYNSPLHF
TGTGCCAGCAGTTATACCCAGGGAGCCTATAATTCACCCCTCCACTTT
>TRBJ2-7|TRBV28|TRBD2|many
CASSLSLRVAGGTYEQYF
TGTGCCAGCAGCCTCTCGCTCAGAGTTGCGGGAGGGACCTACGAGCAGTACTTC
>TRBJ1-1|TRBV7-3|.|.
CASSLTGQMNTEAFF
TGTGCCAGCAGCTTAACCGGACAAATGAACACTGAAGCTTTCTTT
>TRBJ2-7|TRBV20-1|TRBD2|few
CSARVLADTYEQYF
TGCAGTGCTAGGGTACTAGCGGATACCTACGAGCAGTACTTC
>TRBJ1-2|TRBV28|TRBD1|many
CASSLPRDRGRGYGYTF
TGTGCCAGCAGTCTCCCCCGGGACAGGGGGCGCGGCTATGGCTACACCTTC
>TRBJ1-4|TRBV2|.|many
CASSEGGGDEKLFF
TGTGCCAGCAGTGAAGGGGGAGGGGATGAAAAACTGTTTTTT
>TRBJ1-2|TRBV7-8|.|many
CASSFNKLFGYTF
TGTGCCAGCAGCTTTAACAAACTCTTCGGCTACACCTTC
>TRBJ1-1|TRBV6-2/TRBV6-3|.|.
CASSYRDRGNTEAFF
TGTGCCAGCAGTTATCGCGACAGAGGGAACACTGAAGCTTTCTTT
>TRBJ2-3|TRBV12-3/TRBV12-4|.|once
CASSPSLETDTQYF
TGTGCCAGCAGCCCTAGTCTAGAAACAGATACGCAGTATTTT
>TRBJ2-1|TRBV30|.|.
CAWSVREAYNEQFF
TGTGCCTGGAGTGTTAGGGAGGCCTACAATGAGCAGTTCTTC
>TRBJ2-7|TRBV11-2|TRBD1|many
CASSETGGSYEQYF
TGTGCCAGCAGCGAGACAGGGGGTTCCTACGAGCAGTACTTC
>TRBJ2-2|TRBV7-9|.|.
CASSPNTGSGELFF
TGTGCCAGCAGCCCAAACACAGGGTCCGGGGAGCTGTTTTTT
>TRBJ2-7|TRBV19|TRBD1|.
CASSTDREDEQYF
TGTGCCAGTAGTACGGACAGGGAGGACGAGCAGTACTTC
>TRBJ1-1|TRBV11-2|.|many
CASSLYYGQRNTEAFF
TGTGCCAGCAGCTTATATTACGGGCAGAGGAACACTGAAGCTTTCTTT
>TRBJ1-5|TRBV6-1|TRBD1|.
CASRRTRQGLTSNRPQHF
TGTGCCAGCAGAAGGACCAGACAGGGACTTACGAGCAATCGGCCCCAGCATTTT